The 22 T cell receptor beta chains below come from one sample, sequenced in a study of T-cell reconstitution after alpha-beta-depleted transplantation in children. Using unique molecular identifiers, the investigators prepared the TCRbeta library. TCRdb ran MiXCR on the PCR reads and lists one entry per CDR3 protein. The sample has 98,000 or so distinct CDR3 sequences; under 25% are singletons. The sample in question was PBMCs, obtained before TCRalphabeta/CD19-depleted stem cell transplant. All receptors come from a boy aged 2-9 years with acute lymphoblastic leukemia, due to receive a stem cell transplant.

The chain uses TRBV24-1 and TRBJ1-2; the D is unclear. This CDR3 contains 12 residues. Germline V lookup: CDR1 KGHDR, CDR2 SFDVKD. Trimming stripped 3 bases from V and 8 bases from J, with 9 bases between. The CDR3 coding sequence is TGTGCCACCAGTGATAATTACGAAGGCTACACCTTC. This codes for CATSDNYEGYTF.

The chain is built from TRBV7-2 and TRBJ2-3, with TRBD1 as a possible D gene (5 bases). The ends were cut back, 4 bases at V and 1 base at J, with 9 bases in the middle. The CDR3 consists of 14 residues. The germline V gene encodes CDR1 SGHTA and CDR2 FQGNSA. The CDR3 sequence: CASSWGRGTDTQYF. The CDR3 coding sequence is TGTGCCAGCAGCTGGGGCAGGGGCACAGATACGCAGTATTTT.

The chain combines TRBV12-3 or TRBV12-4 with TRBJ2-3; 7 bases map to TRBD2. V shed 6 bases and J 0 bases; nucleotides not matched to a gene: 12. The CDR3 contains 17 residues. The CDR3 here is CASSSPGGRASTDTQYF. The CDR3 DNA sequence: TGTGCCAGCAGCTCCCCCGGGGGGAGGGCTAGCACAGATACGCAGTATTTT.

Note on this clonotype: One end of the junction does not line up with germline, which may come from a read error. This chain connects TRBV3-1 to TRBJ2-1; no definite D call. Germline-derived CDR1 and CDR2 are LGHDT and YNNKEL (reference sequence). The CDR3 length is 15 residues. The chain's CDR3 is CACSQVENWGNEQFF. CDR3 in DNA: TGTGCCTGCAGCCAAGTGGAAAATTGGGGAAATGAGCAGTTCTTC.

This chain connects TRBV7-8 to TRBJ2-1, with 10 bases lining up with TRBD2. Germline lookup yields CDR1 SGHVS and CDR2 FQNEAQ. The ends lost 4 bases at V and 0 bases at J; junction bases unmatched: 9. The CDR3 length is 18 residues. The DNA for the CDR3 is TGTGCCAGCAGCTCCGCTCTAGCGGGAGTCTACTCCTACAATGAGCAGTTCTTC. Translated, it gives CASSSALAGVYSYNEQFF.

The J gene is TRBJ1-2, the V gene TRBV10-3; 8 bases are shared with TRBD1. The CDR3 has 13 residues. V was clipped by 6 bases and J by 8 bases; unmatched bases: 8. Germline CDR1 ENHRY, CDR2 SYGVKD. As DNA, the CDR3 is TGTGCCATCAGCCTGGACAGGGAGGGAGGCTACACCTTC. Amino acids: CAISLDREGGYTF.

This rearrangement joins TRBV27 to TRBJ2-3, with unresolved D. V dropped 2 bases and J dropped 5 bases, with 5 bases sitting between them. Germline CDR1 MNHEY, CDR2 SMNVEV (reference sequence). CDR3 length equals 12 residues. The CDR3 here is CASSLNRDTQYF. For the CDR3, the DNA is TGTGCCAGCAGTTTAAACCGAGATACGCAGTATTTT.

The V call is TRBV5-1, the J call TRBJ1-5; unclear D gene. The CDR3 covers 14 residues. Germline V gene lookup returns CDR1 SGHRS and CDR2 YFSETQ. The ends were cut back, 2 bases at V and 7 bases at J, with 13 bases in the middle. This chain's CDR3 is CASSFDGTLQPQHF. CDR3 nucleotide sequence: TGCGCCAGCAGCTTCGACGGAACCTTACAGCCCCAGCATTTT. The full variable domain, with the rest looked up from reference TRBV5-1 and TRBJ1-5, is KAGVTQTPRYLIKTRGQQVTLSCSPISGHRSVSWYQQTPGQGLQFLFEYFSETQRNKGNFPGRFSGRQFSNSRSEMNVSTLELGDSALYLCASSFDGTLQPQHFGDGTRLSIL.

The V and J genes are TRBV3-1 and TRBJ2-2; 7 nucleotides align to TRBD1. Germline V CDR1 and CDR2: LGHDT, YNNKEL (reference sequence). This CDR3 region has 17 residues. The J segment lost 4 bases and the V segment lost 4 bases, leaving 12 bases of the junction unmatched. CDR3 sequence (DNA): TGTGCCAGCAGCCTTACGACAGGGCGGAAGTCCACCGGGGAGCTGTTTTTT. Translation gives CASSLTTGRKSTGELFF.

This clonotype has just a few counts. The CDR3 spells CASSQRTGGAEKLFF. CDR3 DNA sequence: TGTGCCAGCAGCCAAAGGACAGGGGGCGCAGAAAAACTGTTTTTT. V usage is TRBV3-1 and J usage is TRBJ1-4; 11 positions match TRBD1. This CDR3 has 15 residues. The V and J ends lost 2 bases and 8 bases, in that order; junction bases with no gene match: 4. Per the germline V gene, CDR1 is LGHDT and CDR2 is YNNKEL (reference sequence). Full variable domain (missing parts from reference TRBV3-1 and TRBJ1-4): DTAVSQTPKYLVTQMGNDKSIKCEQNLGHDTMYWYKQDSKKFLKIMFSYNNKELIINETVPNRFSPKSPDKAHLNLHINSLELGDSAVYFCASSQRTGGAEKLFFGSGTQLSVL.

This rearrangement joins TRBV7-9 to TRBJ2-7; D uncertain. CDR3 length equals 14 residues. Germline CDR1 is SEHNR and CDR2 is FQNEAQ (reference sequence). V lost 4 bases to trimming and J lost 5 bases, with 15 bases between them. The CDR3 nucleotides are TGTGCCAGCAGCTCCCCTAGTTCCCTCGACGAGCAGTACTTC. It encodes CASSSPSSLDEQYF.

This clonotype has just a few counts. The V and J genes are TRBV18 and TRBJ2-4, with TRBD1 matching 7 bases. Germline values: CDR1 KGHSH, CDR2 LQKENI. The trim removed 3 bases at V and 7 bases at J, leaving 6 bases unmatched. There are 14 residues in the CDR3. The CDR3 region has the DNA TGTGCCAGCTCACCTTCCGGGACAGCCAACATTCAGTACTTC. Its translation: CASSPSGTANIQYF.

The CDR3 nucleotides are TGTGCCAGCTCACCGAGGTCTGTAGGACATTACACCGGGGAGCTGTTTTTT. It translates to CASSPRSVGHYTGELFF. J is TRBJ2-2 and V is TRBV18; a possible D gene is TRBD1 (5 bases). The germline V gene has CDR1 KGHSH and CDR2 LQKENI. The CDR3 is 17 residues long. Trimming took 3 bases from V and 3 from J, leaving 17 bases between them.

This clonotype was counted only a few times. The chain is built from TRBV2 and TRBJ2-7, with 10 bases fitting TRBD1. Per germline, CDR1 SNHLY and CDR2 FYNNEI. Germline trimming cut 8 bases from V and 4 bases from J; bases unmatched to any gene: 8. The CDR3 sequence is 14 residues long. CDR3 in DNA: TGTGCCAGCCTACAAGGACAGGGGGATTACGAGCAGTACTTC. It is translated as CASLQGQGDYEQYF.

V gene TRBV28 combines with J gene TRBJ1-2; maybe TRBD1 (6 bases). Per germline, CDR1 MDHEN and CDR2 SYDVKM. Trimming removed 3 bases at V and 8 bases at J, with 22 bases between. This CDR3 has 16 amino acids. The CDR3 DNA sequence: TGTGCCAGCAGTTTTTCCCTAAGACAGGTTGTCGGGGGCTACACCTTC. Protein product: CASSFSLRQVVGGYTF.

The chain links TRBV5-1 to TRBJ2-7; 7 bases fit TRBD2. The V segment lost 0 bases and the J segment 0 bases; nucleotides outside the gene matches: 15. Looked up from germline, CDR1 is SGHRS and CDR2 is YFSETQ. The CDR3 has 19 residues. The CDR3 protein is CASSLEPSGGLGSSYEQYF. The DNA of the CDR3 is TGCGCCAGCAGCTTGGAGCCTAGCGGAGGGTTGGGCAGCTCCTACGAGCAGTACTTC.

CDR3 DNA sequence: TGTGCTTCCGGGGGTACGCAGTATTTT. It encodes CASGGTQYF. This chain uses TRBV7-9 with TRBJ2-3; the D gene is possibly TRBD2 (6 bases). This CDR3 spans 9 amino acids. In germline, CDR1 is SEHNR, CDR2 FQNEAQ (reference sequence). Combining the CDR3 with reference TRBV7-9 and TRBJ2-3 gives the whole variable domain DTGVSQNPRHKITKRGQNVTFRCDPISEHNRLYWYRQTLGQGPEFLTYFQNEAQLEKSRLLSDRFSAERPKGSFSTLEIQRTEQGDSAMYLCASGGTQYFGPGTRLTVL.

The chain joins TRBV27 to TRBJ1-5; D is unclear. The CDR3 is 13 residues long. V lost 5 bases to trimming and J lost 5 bases, with 10 bases between them. The germline V gene encodes CDR1 MNHEY and CDR2 SMNVEV (reference sequence). CDR3 sequence: CASSRLADQPQHF. The DNA of the CDR3 is TGTGCCAGCAGTCGACTGGCCGATCAGCCCCAGCATTTT.

This chain connects TRBV19 to TRBJ2-2; no firm D call. Germline V gene sequence: CDR1 LNHDA, CDR2 SQIVND (reference sequence). The length of the CDR3 is 15 residues. The V end lost 0 bases, the J end lost 3 bases, and 8 bases lay between the germline ends. DNA of the CDR3: TGTGCCAGTAGTATAGATTTCGGATACACCGGGGAGCTGTTTTTT. This encodes CASSIDFGYTGELFF.

The V gene is TRBV28, the J gene TRBJ2-1; a weak D match, TRBD1 (5 bases). V lost 3 bases to trimming and J lost 8 bases, with 23 bases between them. This CDR3 spans 17 amino acids. Germline assignment: CDR1 MDHEN and CDR2 SYDVKM. CDR3 in amino acids: CASSFLGLGQGIDEQFF. CDR3 DNA: TGTGCCAGCAGTTTTTTGGGCCTTGGGCAGGGAATCGATGAGCAGTTCTTC.

This clonotype was observed many times. This chain connects TRBV4-1 to TRBJ2-2; maybe TRBD2 (5 bases). The CDR3 is made up of 14 amino acids. Germline lookup yields CDR1 MGHRA and CDR2 YSYEKL. The ends were cut back, 1 base at V and 6 bases at J, with 9 bases in the middle. The CDR3 spells CASSQGTRAGELFF. Here the CDR3 DNA reads TGCGCCAGCAGCCAAGGAACTAGGGCCGGGGAGCTGTTTTTT.

This chain joins TRBV10-3 and TRBJ2-1, with D perhaps TRBD2 (6 bases). Germline assignment: CDR1 ENHRY and CDR2 SYGVKD. Trimming removed 7 bases from V and 5 bases from J, with 12 bases in between. The CDR3 runs to 13 residues. This chain's CDR3 is CAIMREVHNEQFF. CDR3 nucleotides: TGTGCCATCATGAGGGAGGTCCACAATGAGCAGTTCTTC.